This is a list of T cell receptor beta chains from one sample in a study of T-cell memory formation after mild COVID-19. TCRdb itself ran the 5' RACE reads through MiXCR, one entry per CDR3 protein. The sample includes 220,000 or so distinct CDR3 sequences, over 9.5% of them seen just once. The sequencing input was PBMCs or a T cell subset sorted from them (not recorded which). These receptors were collected from a man between 18 and 35 years old who had mild COVID-19 (a few samples of this study predate the infection). Cell type and time point are not known. CDR3s include the opening cysteine and the closing phenylalanine or tryptophan. The D gene is left open where the match is weak. The listing skips clone size in some rows; elsewhere it reads once, few, many or a size class.

J gene	clone size	V gene	D gene	CDR3 length	CDR3 DNA	CDR3 protein
TRBJ1-1	few	TRBV6-2/TRBV6-3	.	14	TGTGCCAGCAGTACCTCGGACAGAAACACTGAAGCTTTCTTT	CASSTSDRNTEAFF
TRBJ2-4	.	TRBV5-1	.	14	TGCGCCAGCAGCTTGGCGGGGGGCGTGAACATTCAGTACTTC	CASSLAGGVNIQYF
TRBJ2-1	few	TRBV15	.	13	TGTGCCACCAGCAGAGATCGGGTCAATGAGCAGTTCTTC	CATSRDRVNEQFF
TRBJ2-1	many	TRBV5-1	.	15	TGCGCCAGCAGCTGGGGGCCCCCCTGGGAGACGGAGCAGTTCTTC	CASSWGPPWETEQFF
TRBJ1-1	.	TRBV5-1	.	12	TGCGCCAGCAGCTTGGACGGCACTGAAGCTTTCTTT	CASSLDGTEAFF
TRBJ2-3	many	TRBV12-3/TRBV12-4	.	12	TGTGCCAGCAGTTACTCCACAGATACGCAGTATTTT	CASSYSTDTQYF
TRBJ2-6	.	TRBV7-9	.	17	TGTGCCAGCAGCTTATGGGGCCAAATTTCTGGGGCCAACGTCCTGACTTTC	CASSLWGQISGANVLTF
TRBJ1-4	.	TRBV30	.	14	TGTGCCTGGAGTGTACGGCCCGCTGATGAAAAACTGTTTTTT	CAWSVRPADEKLFF
TRBJ2-3	few	TRBV19	TRBD2	13	TGTGCCACCAAGCGACTAGCCACAGATACGCAGTATTTT	CATKRLATDTQYF
TRBJ2-5	few	TRBV5-1	.	15	TGCGCCAGCAGCCGGGACAACCGGGCTGAGGAGACCCAGTACTTC	CASSRDNRAEETQYF
TRBJ1-4	.	TRBV4-1	.	15	TGCGCCAGCAGTCAACTACGGGGGTTTAATGAAAAACTGTTTTTT	CASSQLRGFNEKLFF
TRBJ2-2	few	TRBV6-2/TRBV6-3	.	15	TGTGCCAGCAGTCTCGGGACGAGGGACACCGGGGAGCTGTTTTTT	CASSLGTRDTGELFF
TRBJ1-5	few	TRBV29-1	TRBD1	14	TGCAGCGTTGGGGGAGGGGGCGAAAATCAGCCCCAGCATTTT	CSVGGGGENQPQHF
TRBJ2-2	.	TRBV19	TRBD2	15	TGTGCCAGTAGTAGCGGGGGGGCGAACACCGGGGAGCTGTTTTTT	CASSSGGANTGELFF
TRBJ2-7	few	TRBV10-3	TRBD2	15	TGTGCCATCAGTGAACGGACTAGCGGGGGCTACGAGCAGTACTTC	CAISERTSGGYEQYF
TRBJ1-4	.	TRBV19	.	16	TGTGCCAGTCGGCGGGGGAGCGGAAACATCGAAGAAAAACTGTTTTTT	CASRRGSGNIEEKLFF
TRBJ2-3	.	TRBV7-2	TRBD2	15	TGTGCCAGCAGCATTAAGCGGGGGGGCACAGATACGCAGTATTTT	CASSIKRGGTDTQYF
TRBJ2-2	few	TRBV23-1	.	13	TGCGCCAGAGTAAAAGCGAACACCGGGGAGCTGTTTTTT	CARVKANTGELFF
TRBJ1-4	.	TRBV2	.	13	TGTGCCAGCATCTATGGGAGAGGCGAAAAACTGTTTTTT	CASIYGRGEKLFF
TRBJ2-3	few	TRBV7-3	.	15	TGTGCCAGCAGCCTTTCCGCCGGGGGCACAGATACGCAGTATTTT	CASSLSAGGTDTQYF
TRBJ1-6	many	TRBV4-3	TRBD1	14	TGCGCCAGCAGCCAATTTACAGGGGATTCACCCCTCCACTTT	CASSQFTGDSPLHF
TRBJ2-5	few	TRBV6-5	TRBD2	15	TGTGCCAGCAGCCGCGGGGGGGCCGGTTGGGAGACCCAGTACTTC	CASSRGGAGWETQYF
TRBJ1-2	few	TRBV5-4	.	11	TGTGCCAGCAGCTTGGACCAGGCCCAGACCTTC	CASSLDQAQTF
TRBJ2-3	.	TRBV5-4	TRBD2	21	TGTGCCAGCAGCTTGGAGGGGTGGCGGACTAGCGGGGCAAGGGGCACAGATACGCAGTATTTT	CASSLEGWRTSGARGTDTQYF
TRBJ2-1	.	TRBV6-2/TRBV6-3	.	15	TGTGCCAGCAGTGACCGGGGTGGTGGGCTCGGTGAGCAGTTCTTC	CASSDRGGGLGEQFF
TRBJ2-3	few	TRBV2	.	12	TGTGCCAGCAGAGGCCTACCAGATACGCAGTATTTT	CASRGLPDTQYF
TRBJ2-7	few	TRBV12-3/TRBV12-4	.	14	TGTGCCAGCAGTTTCGTGGGACCCTCCTACGAGCAGTACTTC	CASSFVGPSYEQYF
TRBJ1-2	.	TRBV18	TRBD1	14	TGTGCCAGCTCACACCGGGACAGTCGGTATGGCTACACCTTC	CASSHRDSRYGYTF
TRBJ2-1	.	TRBV29-1	TRBD2	14	TGCAGCGTTGAATTCGCGGGGGGGATAAATGAGCAGTTCTTC	CSVEFAGGINEQFF
TRBJ1-5	few	TRBV28	TRBD1	20	TGTGCCAGCAGCCTAAACCGGACAGGGTTTTTAATGCGGAGCAATCAGCCCCAGCATTTT	CASSLNRTGFLMRSNQPQHF
TRBJ2-7	many	TRBV3-1	.	15	TGTGCCAGCAGCCAAGGAAAGGGTTTCTCCTACGAGCAGTACTTC	CASSQGKGFSYEQYF
TRBJ2-3	.	TRBV20-1	.	13	TGCAGTGCTAGAAGGGGAGCATCAGATACGCAGTATTTT	CSARRGASDTQYF
TRBJ2-7	many	TRBV7-2	.	15	TGTGCCAGCAGCTTAGTGGGGGTAGGGTCCTACGAGCAGTACTTC	CASSLVGVGSYEQYF
TRBJ1-5	.	TRBV6-6	.	12	TGTGCCAGCCGACTACTTAATCAGCCCCAGCATTTT	CASRLLNQPQHF
TRBJ2-5	.	TRBV7-2	TRBD2	15	TGTGCCAGCAGCTGGACTAGGGGCAGGGCAGAGACCCAGTACTTC	CASSWTRGRAETQYF
TRBJ1-1	many	TRBV5-1	.	14	TGCGCCAGCAGCCTAGACTTACGGGACACTGAAGCTTTCTTT	CASSLDLRDTEAFF
TRBJ2-7	.	TRBV27	TRBD1	13	TGTGCCAGCAGTGGATGGACAGGTAACGAGCAGTACTTC	CASSGWTGNEQYF
TRBJ1-2	.	TRBV27	.	16	TGTGCCAGCAGTTTAAACCCGGCCTCTACCAAGAAGGGCTACACCTTC	CASSLNPASTKKGYTF
TRBJ2-3	few	TRBV4-2	.	15	TGTGCCAGCAGCCAAGGGGGACTCAGCACAGATACGCAGTATTTT	CASSQGGLSTDTQYF
TRBJ2-2	few	TRBV7-2	.	15	TGTGCCAGCAGCTCCAGAGCAGGGAACACCGGGGAGCTGTTTTTT	CASSSRAGNTGELFF
TRBJ1-6	few	TRBV2	.	14	TGTGCCAGCGGCTTGGAGACGTTGACTTCACCCCTCCACTTT	CASGLETLTSPLHF
TRBJ1-1	.	TRBV6-2/TRBV6-3	.	14	TGTGCCAGCAGTCCGGGACCAATAATCGCTGAAGCTTTCTTT	CASSPGPIIAEAFF
TRBJ2-1	.	TRBV2	.	13	TGTGCCAGCAGATCTACAGCGTACAATGAGCAGTTCTTC	CASRSTAYNEQFF